These 10 T cell receptor beta chains share one sample of origin, sequenced in a study of blood T cell repertoires in COVID-19. The method was immunoSEQ multiplex PCR; TCRdb's version includes in-frame clones alone and lacks a portion of them. The table shows about 74,000 clones, with about 90% occurring only once. Sequenced input: peripheral blood. These receptors all come from an elderly woman with active or convalescent COVID-19.

The V gene is TRBV5-1, the J gene TRBJ1-1; possible D gene TRBD1, 6 bases. The CDR3 is 15 amino acids. In germline, CDR1 is SGHRS, CDR2 YFSETQ. V was cut by 4 bases and J by 1 base, with 14 bases left in between. The CDR3 spells CASSTLGHRNTEAFF. The CDR3 coding sequence is TGCGCCAGCAGCACTCTGGGACACAGGAACACTGAAGCTTTCTTT.

V usage is TRBV5-6 and J usage is TRBJ2-3, with a possible D match to TRBD2 (7 bases). Germline CDR1 SGHDT, CDR2 YYEEEE. V dropped 3 bases and J dropped 8 bases, with 16 bases sitting between them. This CDR3 comprises 14 residues. The CDR3 loop is CASSSASRGGTQYF. CDR3 coding DNA: TGTGCCAGCAGCTCAGCGTCGAGGGGGGGTACGCAGTATTTT.

The V gene is TRBV12-3 or TRBV12-4, the J gene TRBJ1-1; D not resolved. The CDR3 has 13 residues. Trimming cost V 5 bases and J 5 bases, with 12 bases left between them. The CDR3 DNA is TGTGCCAGCAGTACCTCCCCGCGTACTGAAGCTTTCTTT. Protein: CASSTSPRTEAFF.

This chain links TRBV5-8 with TRBJ1-6, with D perhaps matching TRBD1 (5 bases). CDR1 SGHTS and CDR2 YDEGEE come from the germline V gene. V lost 4 bases and J lost 4, with 9 bases in between. There are 14 residues in the CDR3. CDR3 region: CASSHRQYNSPLHF. In DNA form, the CDR3 reads TGTGCCAGCAGCCACAGACAGTATAATTCACCCCTCCACTTT.

This chain connects TRBV5-5 to TRBJ1-6; unclear D gene. This CDR3 spans 16 amino acids. Germline CDR1 is SGHKS and CDR2 is YYEKEE (reference sequence). The germline V and J ends were trimmed by 0 bases and 0 bases, with 7 bases remaining between them. CDR3 amino acids: CASSLAGSSYNSPLHF. The CDR3 DNA reads TGTGCCAGCAGCTTGGCCGGGAGCTCCTATAATTCACCCCTCCACTTT.

This chain joins TRBV6-2 or TRBV6-3 and TRBJ1-1, with TRBD1 identical over 7 bases. This CDR3 comprises 17 residues. Losses at the gene ends were 2 bases for V and 1 base for J; bases not matched to a gene: 10. Germline V gene lookup returns CDR1 MNHEY and CDR2 SVGEGT. The CDR3 protein is CASSYPGQATWNTEAFF. The CDR3, as DNA: TGTGCCAGCAGTTACCCCGGACAGGCCACCTGGAACACTGAAGCTTTCTTT.

The V gene is TRBV18, the J gene TRBJ1-5; D might be TRBD1 (6 bases). Germline lookup yields CDR1 KGHSH and CDR2 LQKENI. The CDR3 contains 14 residues. Trimming took 4 bases from V and 7 from J, leaving 14 bases between them. Written as DNA, the CDR3 is TGTGCCAGCTCACGGGAAGGGGGAGAGCAGCCCCAGCATTTT. Its protein product is CASSREGGEQPQHF.

This clone was seen a single time. The genes are TRBV19 and TRBJ1-1, with D unresolved. V lost 7 bases, J lost 2 bases, and 11 bases lay in between. Germline-derived CDR1 and CDR2 are LNHDA and SQIVND (reference sequence). CDR3 length equals 13 residues. The DNA for the CDR3 is TGTGCCAGTACCAACTCCTTCAACACTGAAGCTTTCTTT. This codes for CASTNSFNTEAFF. Supplemented by reference TRBV19 and TRBJ1-1, the full variable domain reads DGGITQSPKYLFRKEGQNVTLSCEQNLNHDAMYWYRQDPGQGLRLIYYSQIVNDFQKGDIAEGYSVSREKKESFPLTVTSAQKNPTAFYLCASTNSFNTEAFFGQGTRLTVV.

The chain links TRBV10-1 to TRBJ2-3; D may be TRBD1 (6 bases). This CDR3 region has 14 residues. Germline lookup yields CDR1 WNHNN and CDR2 SYGVQD (reference sequence). V was trimmed by 4 bases and J by 1 base, leaving 9 bases between them. The CDR3, as DNA: TGCGCCAGCAGTGTGGGGGCCCGCACAGATACGCAGTATTTT. It encodes CASSVGARTDTQYF.

The rearrangement joins TRBV5-1 to TRBJ1-3; 8 bases line up with TRBD1. Trimming cost V 4 bases and J 3 bases; bases outside gene matches: 3. Germline V gene lookup returns CDR1 SGHRS and CDR2 YFSETQ. The CDR3 covers 14 residues. This CDR3 reads CASSSTGGGNTIYF. The CDR3 nucleotides are TGCGCCAGCAGCAGCACAGGGGGTGGAAACACCATATATTTT. The whole variable domain, filled in from reference TRBV5-1 and TRBJ1-3, reads KAGVTQTPRYLIKTRGQQVTLSCSPISGHRSVSWYQQTPGQGLQFLFEYFSETQRNKGNFPGRFSGRQFSNSRSEMNVSTLELGDSALYLCASSSTGGGNTIYFGEGSWLTVV.